Below, 15 T cell receptor beta chains from the same sample are listed, as sequenced in a study of T cell responses to AZD1222 COVID-19 vaccine. TCRdb keeps only in-frame clones here, not all; method: immunoSEQ multiplex PCR. Seen here are roughly 99,000 clones, approximately 90% observed once, and the top ten hold 3.5% to 4.5%. Sequences were derived from peripheral blood, sampled on day 0 of AZD1222 vaccination. The receptor source for this set is an adult in good health.

DNA for the CDR3: TGTGCCAGCGGACCACAGGCCTACGAGCAGTACTTC. It specifies CASGPQAYEQYF. The rearrangement links TRBV28 to TRBJ2-7; perhaps TRBD1 as D (5 bases). Trimming took 8 bases from V and 2 from J, leaving 10 bases between them. This CDR3 region has 12 residues. Germline loops: CDR1 MDHEN, CDR2 SYDVKM.

The chain combines TRBV2 with TRBJ2-2, with TRBD1 matching over 12 bases. CDR1 and CDR2 from the germline V gene are SNHLY and FYNNEI. CDR3 length equals 16 residues. The J segment lost 3 bases and the V segment lost 10 bases, leaving 9 bases of the junction unmatched. The CDR3, as DNA: TGTGCCACCAGCGCGGGGACAGGGGGCTACACCGGGGAGCTGTTTTTT. It specifies CATSAGTGGYTGELFF. The full variable domain, completed using reference TRBV2 and TRBJ2-2, is EPEVTQTPSHQVTQMGQEVILRCVPISNHLYFYWYRQILGQKVEFLVSFYNNEISEKSEIFDDQFSVERPDGSNFTLKIRSTKLEDSAMYFCATSAGTGGYTGELFFGEGSRLTVL.

This clone was seen a single time. CDR3: CASSWPNQETQYF. CDR3 DNA sequence: TGTGCCAGCAGCTGGCCCAACCAAGAGACCCAGTACTTC. This rearrangement joins TRBV7-9 to TRBJ2-5; D ambiguous. There are 13 residues in the CDR3. V lost 4 bases, J lost 0 bases, and 6 bases lay in between. Germline CDR1 and CDR2: SEHNR and FQNEAQ (reference sequence).

The rearrangement joins TRBV3-1 (or the pseudogene TRBV3-2) to TRBJ1-3; TRBD1 is a possible D gene (6 bases). V gave up 4 bases and J gave up 4 bases, with 17 bases separating them. The CDR3 covers 16 residues. CDR1 is LGHDT and CDR2 is YNNKEL in the germline V gene (reference sequence). The CDR3 bases are TGTGCCAGCAGCCCCCAGGCCCAGGGGAGGGGAAACACCATATATTTT. It specifies CASSPQAQGRGNTIYF.

The chain carries TRBV3-1 (or the pseudogene TRBV3-2) and TRBJ2-6; D call uncertain. There are 19 residues in the CDR3. Per the germline V gene, CDR1 is LGHDT and CDR2 is YNNKEL (reference sequence). V lost 0 bases and J 0 bases, leaving 15 bases between the germline ends. CDR3 amino acids: CASSQDRPLAFSGANVLTF. In nucleotides, the CDR3 is TGTGCCAGCAGCCAAGATCGACCCCTCGCGTTCTCTGGGGCCAACGTCCTGACTTTC.

The chain carries TRBV7-2 and TRBJ1-2; possibly TRBD1 for D (6 bases). CDR1 is SGHTA, CDR2 FQGNSA, per germline. This CDR3 is 13 amino acids long. The V end lost 5 bases, the J end lost 2 bases, and 9 bases lay between the germline ends. CDR3 bases: TGTGCCAGCAGCCCCGACAGGAACTATGGCTACACCTTC. Amino acids: CASSPDRNYGYTF.

This clone has just one count. The chain links TRBV9 to TRBJ2-5; TRBD1 matches at 7 bases. V trimming: 0 bases; J trimming: 1 base; junction bases outside the gene matches: 0. Per the germline V gene, CDR1 is SGDLS and CDR2 is YYNGEE. The CDR3 length is 14 residues. CDR3 in DNA: TGTGCCAGCAGCGTAGGACAGGGCCAAGAGACCCAGTACTTC. Translating it yields CASSVGQGQETQYF.

The V call is TRBV18, the J call TRBJ1-1; D gene unclear. The CDR3 spans 15 residues. The germline gives CDR1 KGHSH, CDR2 LQKENI. V lost 6 bases and J lost 1, with 15 bases in between. The CDR3 DNA follows: TGTGCCAGCTCCCACCCCGGACTGACGAACACTGAAGCTTTCTTT. It encodes CASSHPGLTNTEAFF.

J is TRBJ2-1 and V is TRBV6-5; 9 nucleotides match TRBD2. V lost 6 bases, J lost 3 bases, and 6 bases stayed unmatched. CDR3 size: 15 residues. Germline CDR1 reads MNHEY; CDR2 reads SVGAGI. CDR3 sequence (DNA): TGTGCCAGCAGGGCTAGCGGGACCGACTACAATGAGCAGTTCTTC. Protein sequence: CASRASGTDYNEQFF.

The chain recombines TRBV9 with TRBJ2-5; 12 positions match TRBD2. V trimming: 0 bases; J trimming: 4 bases; junction bases outside the gene matches: 4. The CDR3 consists of 16 residues. The V gene's germline CDR1 is SGDLS and CDR2 YYNGEE. CDR3 sequence: CASSVGSSGRGETQYF. The DNA for the CDR3 is TGTGCCAGCAGCGTAGGCTCTAGCGGGAGGGGAGAGACCCAGTACTTC.

The chain joins TRBV18 to TRBJ1-1, with D possibly TRBD1 on 6 matching bases. CDR3 length: 16 residues. Per germline, CDR1 KGHSH and CDR2 LQKENI. Trimming pared 3 bases from V and 0 bases from J, leaving 14 bases between. The CDR3 region has the DNA TGTGCCAGCTCACCCCCCTCAAGGGGGATGAACACTGAAGCTTTCTTT. Its protein is CASSPPSRGMNTEAFF.

The V gene is TRBV19, the J gene TRBJ1-1; a weak D match, TRBD1 (5 bases). This CDR3 is built from 14 residues. V lost 3 bases and J 4 bases, leaving 12 bases between the germline ends. Germline V gives CDR1 LNHDA, CDR2 SQIVND (reference sequence). The CDR3 region has the DNA TGTGCCAGTAGTATCGCTGGGGCGGGCACTGAAGCTTTCTTT. It translates to CASSIAGAGTEAFF.

The CDR3 region is CASSSQRAGAGTEAFF. For the CDR3, the DNA is TGTGCCAGCAGTTCCCAACGGGCAGGGGCGGGCACTGAAGCTTTCTTT. The rearrangement links TRBV27 to TRBJ1-1, with TRBD1 as a possible D gene (6 bases). The germline gives CDR1 MNHEY, CDR2 SMNVEV (reference sequence). V lost 4 bases, J lost 4 bases, and 19 bases lay in between. This CDR3 comprises 16 residues.

Written as DNA, the CDR3 is TGTGCCAGCAGCAAGCAAATTGGTCAGCCCCAGCATTTT. Its translation: CASSKQIGQPQHF. The chain recombines TRBV5-6 with TRBJ1-5, with D hard to call. Trimming took 4 bases from V and 6 from J, leaving 11 bases between them. CDR3 length: 13 residues. Germline CDR1 SGHDT, CDR2 YYEEEE. The entire variable domain, with the rest obtained from reference TRBV5-6 and TRBJ1-5, is as follows: DAGVTQSPTHLIKTRGQQVTLRCSPKSGHDTVSWYQQALGQGPQFIFQYYEEEERQRGNFPDRFSGHQFPNYSSELNVNALLLGDSALYLCASSKQIGQPQHFGDGTRLSIL.

The CDR3 sequence: CASSLGQSYGYTF. The CDR3 DNA reads TGTGCCAGCAGCCTTGGACAGTCCTATGGCTACACCTTC. The gene calls are TRBV5-6 and TRBJ1-2; the D gene is possibly TRBD1 (6 bases). This CDR3 contains 13 residues. With 4 bases removed from V and 4 bases from J, the gap between germline ends came to 11 bases. In germline, CDR1 is SGHDT, CDR2 YYEEEE.